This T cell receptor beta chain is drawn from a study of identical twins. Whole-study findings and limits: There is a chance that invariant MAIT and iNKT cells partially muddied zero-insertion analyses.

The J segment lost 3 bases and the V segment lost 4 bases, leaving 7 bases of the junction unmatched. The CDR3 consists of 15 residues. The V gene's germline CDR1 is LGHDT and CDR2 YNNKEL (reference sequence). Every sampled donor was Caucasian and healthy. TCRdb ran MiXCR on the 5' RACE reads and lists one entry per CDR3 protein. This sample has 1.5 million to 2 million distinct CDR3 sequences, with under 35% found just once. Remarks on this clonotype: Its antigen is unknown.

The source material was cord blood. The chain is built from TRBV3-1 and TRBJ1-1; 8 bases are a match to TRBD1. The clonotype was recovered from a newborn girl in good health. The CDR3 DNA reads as TGTGCCAGCAGCCGCACCGGGACAGGATACACTGAAGCTTTCTTT. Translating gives CASSRTGTGYTEAFF.